These 18 T cell receptor beta chains were all obtained from the same sample, sequenced in a study of cytomegalovirus exposure and HLA in healthy donors. Only in-frame clones appear in the TCRdb table, and some are missing; sequencing was by immunoSEQ multiplex PCR. The table lists about 220,000 clones, 85% to 95% of them singletons. Source material: PBMCs. Receptors were obtained from a woman aged 18 to 35 in good health and CMV-seronegative.

The chain is built from TRBV5-6 and TRBJ2-3, with TRBD2 identical over 8 bases. The junction had 3 bases not matched to a gene; V was cut back by 1 base and J by 2 bases. The CDR3 length is 15 residues. CDR1 is SGHDT and CDR2 is YYEEEE in the germline V gene. The CDR3 coding sequence is TGTGCCAGCAGCTTGCGGGGGGGTGACACAGATACGCAGTATTTT. It translates to CASSLRGGDTDTQYF.

The rearrangement links TRBV30 to TRBJ1-2, with D perhaps matching TRBD1 (5 bases). The germline CDR1 and CDR2 sequences are GTSNPN and SVGIG (reference sequence). Trimming left V 2 bases short and J 11 bases short, with 12 bases between. The CDR3 has 11 amino acids. CDR3 DNA sequence: TGTGCCTGGAGTACCGGTCGACAGTACACCTTC. Translation gives CAWSTGRQYTF.

In this sample, this clone turned up once. The chain has TRBV19 and TRBJ2-7, with 12 bases identical to TRBD1. CDR3 length: 16 amino acids. Trimming took 8 bases from V and 4 from J; bases not matched to a gene: 12. From germline, CDR1 is LNHDA and CDR2 SQIVND (reference sequence). The CDR3 sequence: CASSAGTGGFGYEQYF. The CDR3 coding sequence is TGTGCCAGTTCCGCCGGGACAGGGGGCTTTGGATACGAGCAGTACTTC.

This chain joins TRBV6-1 and TRBJ2-3, with D unresolved. The CDR3 runs 11 residues. V was shortened by 5 bases and J by 6 bases, with 6 bases between the two germline ends. CDR1 and CDR2 (germline): MNHNS, SASEGT. CDR3: CASSSRDTQYF. CDR3 DNA sequence: TGTGCCAGCAGTTCGCGGGATACGCAGTATTTT.

The chain couples TRBV5-1 to TRBJ1-5; perhaps TRBD1 as D (6 bases). Germline CDR1 is SGHRS and CDR2 is YFSETQ. The CDR3 has 15 amino acids. V was pared by 0 bases and J by 7 bases, with 14 bases between. CDR3 sequence: CASSLGGGEKQPQHF. CDR3 bases: TGCGCCAGCAGCTTGGGAGGGGGAGAGAAACAGCCCCAGCATTTT.

V and J are TRBV2 and TRBJ2-5, with 7 bases that match TRBD1. Germline V lookup: CDR1 SNHLY, CDR2 FYNNEI. The CDR3 totals 14 residues. V lost 5 bases and J lost 1; bases outside the gene matches: 4. CDR3 amino acids: CASSPRDSQETQYF. CDR3 coding DNA: TGTGCCAGCAGTCCCCGGGACAGCCAAGAGACCCAGTACTTC.

In its sample, this clone was seen a few times. The chain joins TRBV19 to TRBJ2-4, with a weak D call TRBD1 (5 bases). CDR3 length: 15 residues. Germline V lookup: CDR1 LNHDA, CDR2 SQIVND (reference sequence). V lost 4 bases and J 8 bases, leaving 18 bases between the germline ends. The CDR3 sequence: CASSTTGAYGDIQYF. CDR3 coding DNA: TGTGCCAGTAGTACCACAGGAGCCTATGGGGACATTCAGTACTTC.

The chain joins TRBV15 to TRBJ2-7; perhaps TRBD2 as D (6 bases). The CDR3 loop spans 15 amino acids. CDR1 is LNHNV, CDR2 YYDKDF, per germline (reference sequence). The germline V and J ends were trimmed by 5 bases and 3 bases, with 17 bases remaining between them. The CDR3, as DNA: TGTGCCACCAGCTCCCGGAGGGGACCGAACTACGAGCAGTACTTC. It codes for CATSSRRGPNYEQYF.

For the CDR3, the DNA is TGTGCCAGCAGCTACCGACGGGCAACTAATGAAAAACTGTTTTTT. The encoded protein is CASSYRRATNEKLFF. This rearrangement joins TRBV7-6 to TRBJ1-4; D ambiguous. CDR1 is SGHVS, CDR2 FNYEAQ, per germline. V gave up 4 bases and J gave up 0 bases, with 9 bases separating them. The CDR3 covers 15 residues.

A word on this clone: Other DNA sequences of this sample code for an identical CDR3. V and J are TRBV5-6 and TRBJ2-2; 10 bases agree with TRBD1. Germline CDR1 reads SGHDT; CDR2 reads YYEEEE. This CDR3 has 15 residues. J was trimmed by 6 bases and V by 1 base; bases with no gene match: 3. The CDR3 spells CASSLQGQGAGELFF. Written as DNA, the CDR3 is TGTGCCAGCAGCTTGCAAGGACAGGGGGCCGGGGAGCTGTTTTTT.

This clone came up once. V usage is TRBV11-2 and J usage is TRBJ2-5, with 8 bases fitting TRBD1. The CDR3 extends over 15 amino acids. Germline lookup yields CDR1 SGHAT and CDR2 FQNNGV. Unmatched junction bases numbered 7, after V lost 5 bases and J lost 2 bases. CDR3 protein: CASSPGDRLQETQYF. Here the CDR3 DNA reads TGTGCCAGCAGCCCGGGGGACAGGTTACAAGAGACCCAGTACTTC.

The chain has TRBV6-1 and TRBJ2-3; a possible D gene is TRBD1 (6 bases). CDR3 size: 15 residues. The V and J ends lost 4 bases and 4 bases respectively, with 15 bases between them. The V gene's germline CDR1 is MNHNS and CDR2 SASEGT. The CDR3 here is CASSVSGARADTQYF. CDR3 bases: TGTGCCAGCAGTGTCTCAGGGGCGCGAGCAGATACGCAGTATTTT.

V is TRBV18 and J is TRBJ2-7; 10 bases agree with TRBD1. The CDR3 is 15 residues long. Germline CDR1 reads KGHSH; CDR2 reads LQKENI. V shed 3 bases and J 6 bases; nucleotides not matched to a gene: 8. The CDR3 DNA reads TGTGCCAGCTCACCTATGACAGGGGGCCCGTCCGAGCAGTACTTC. Protein: CASSPMTGGPSEQYF.

The J gene is TRBJ1-1, the V gene TRBV27; perhaps TRBD1 as D (5 bases). Trimming removed 6 bases from V and 1 base from J, with 12 bases in between. Germline V gives CDR1 MNHEY, CDR2 SMNVEV (reference sequence). The CDR3 is made up of 14 amino acids. The CDR3 loop reads CASRAPGANTEAFF. For the CDR3, the DNA is TGTGCCAGCAGGGCCCCTGGGGCGAACACTGAAGCTTTCTTT.

The chain is built from TRBV29-1 and TRBJ2-1; 10 bases match TRBD2. The CDR3 consists of 15 residues. CDR1 is SQVTM and CDR2 is ANQGSEA in the germline V gene. Trimming took 6 bases from V and 4 from J; bases not matched to a gene: 9. The CDR3 region has the DNA TGCAGCGTGATCGACGGGACTAGCGCTTACAATGAGCAGTTCTTC. It is translated as CSVIDGTSAYNEQFF.

This clone was counted a single time. V usage is TRBV27 and J usage is TRBJ1-5, with D unresolved. The CDR3 is 14 amino acids. Looked up from germline, CDR1 is MNHEY and CDR2 is SMNVEV (reference sequence). Trimming removed 6 bases at V and 5 bases at J, with 14 bases between. CDR3 nucleotides: TGTGCCAGCAGCTTGGACTTGGGTTATCAGCCCCAGCATTTT. Protein sequence: CASSLDLGYQPQHF.

V is TRBV7-9 and J is TRBJ2-1; TRBD2 is a possible D gene (5 bases). The CDR3 length is 15 residues. V was clipped by 2 bases and J by 3 bases, with 11 bases between them. Looked up from germline, CDR1 is SEHNR and CDR2 is FQNEAQ (reference sequence). CDR3 region: CASSLIPGNYNEQFF. The CDR3 region has the DNA TGTGCCAGCAGCTTAATTCCGGGAAACTACAATGAGCAGTTCTTC.

The chain is built from TRBV9 and TRBJ1-2; a weak D match, TRBD1 (6 bases). The CDR3 loop spans 14 amino acids. Germline V gene data show CDR1 as SGDLS and CDR2 as YYNGEE. Trimming stripped 3 bases from V and 7 bases from J, with 16 bases between. CDR3 sequence (DNA): TGTGCCAGCAGCGCAACGCATTTGGGGGCTGGCTACACCTTC. Protein product: CASSATHLGAGYTF.